Shown below are 21 T cell receptor beta chains from a single sample sequenced in a study of molecular identifiers for immune sequencing clone quantification. TCRdb re-called the PCR reads through MiXCR, storing one row per CDR3 protein. The data contain about 630,000 distinct CDR3 sequences, less than 30% of them seen just once; the ten biggest clones take up about 0.84%. Sequencing was done on a sample of naive CD8+ T cells from blood, with Jurkat cell RNA spiked in. Subset here: FACS-sorted CD8+CD4-CCR7+CD45RA+ naive T cells. The receptors were sampled from a human donor in good health. Some libraries in this study had Jurkat cell RNA spiked in.

This clonotype has at least ten counts. The CDR3 sequence is CASRRWGSNEKLFF. The CDR3 nucleotides are TGTGCCAGCAGGCGATGGGGTTCTAATGAAAAACTGTTTTTT. The J gene is TRBJ1-4, the V gene TRBV12-3 or TRBV12-4; D gene uncertain. The germline V and J ends were trimmed by 6 bases and 3 bases, with 11 bases remaining between them. The CDR3 loop spans 14 amino acids.

This clonotype was seen repeatedly, ten times or more. The chain carries TRBV20-1 and TRBJ1-3; D not resolved. Germline CDR1 DFQATT, CDR2 SNEGSKA (reference sequence). CDR3 length: 11 residues. Trimming took off 6 bases at V and 0 bases at J, with 3 bases between the two ends. CDR3 loop: CSAFSGNTIYF. The CDR3 DNA reads TGCAGTGCCTTCTCTGGAAACACCATATATTTT.

Remarks on this clonotype: Possible read error: a much larger clone is one base away. This chain uses TRBV4-3 with TRBJ2-3, with D tentatively TRBD2 (6 bases). Germline V gene lookup returns CDR1 LGHNA and CDR2 YSLEER. This CDR3 region has 15 residues. The CDR3 DNA follows: TGCGCCAGCAGCCAAGATGCGGGGAACACAGATACGGAGTATTTT. It yields the protein CASSQDAGNTDTEYF.

This clonotype occurred many times. The chain uses TRBV29-1 and TRBJ2-5; 8 bases map to TRBD2. This CDR3 has 15 residues. CDR1 is SQVTM and CDR2 is ANQGSEA in the germline V gene. As DNA, the CDR3 is TGCCCCCTCGTCTGTGTCGGGGGGGCCGGAGAGACCCAGTACTTC. It codes for CPLVCVGGAGETQYF.

Notes on this clonotype: The CDR3 does not end in the conserved phenylalanine or tryptophan, so this is likely a read error. V is TRBV2 and J is TRBJ2-3, with D perhaps matching TRBD1 or TRBD2 (6 bases each). The CDR3 spans 16 residues. Trimming removed 0 bases from V and 2 bases from J, with 12 bases in between. Germline-derived CDR1 and CDR2 are SNHLY and FYNNEI. The DNA for the CDR3 is TGTGCCAGCAGTGAAGCATGGGGGGCGAACACAGATACGCAGTATTAT. Protein sequence: CASSEAWGANTDTQYY.

The chain recombines TRBV5-4 with TRBJ1-2; D uncertain. CDR1 is SGHNT, CDR2 YYREEE, per germline (reference sequence). V was pared by 4 bases and J by 4 bases, with 17 bases between. This CDR3 contains 15 residues. The chain's CDR3 is CASSAPGQSSYGYTF. The CDR3 DNA is TGTGCCAGCAGCGCCCCAGGCCAGTCCTCCTATGGCTACACCTTC.

J is TRBJ1-1 and V is TRBV6-2 or TRBV6-3, with D maybe TRBD1 (5 bases). The V and J ends lost 10 bases and 3 bases respectively, with 18 bases between them. In germline, CDR1 is MNHEY, CDR2 SVGEGT. CDR3 length equals 14 residues. Here the CDR3 DNA reads TGTGCCACCACCGCGGGGATAGGGGACACTGAAGCTTTCTTT. Translated, it gives CATTAGIGDTEAFF.

The rearrangement joins TRBV19 to TRBJ1-1; D remains ambiguous. V gave up 0 bases and J gave up 4 bases, with 12 bases separating them. CDR3 length: 15 residues. Per the germline V gene, CDR1 is LNHDA and CDR2 is SQIVND (reference sequence). As DNA, the CDR3 is TGTGCCAGTAGTATAGATCATCATCTGGCCACTGAAGCTTTCTTT. It specifies CASSIDHHLATEAFF. The variable domain in full, completed from reference TRBV19 and TRBJ1-1, reads DGGITQSPKYLFRKEGQNVTLSCEQNLNHDAMYWYRQDPGQGLRLIYYSQIVNDFQKGDIAEGYSVSREKKESFPLTVTSAQKNPTAFYLCASSIDHHLATEAFFGQGTRLTVV.

This clonotype has at least ten counts. The V and J genes are TRBV4-3 and TRBJ1-1; tentative D call: TRBD1 (5 bases). The CDR3 covers 14 residues. V was cut by 4 bases and J by 11 bases, with 20 bases left in between. The V gene's germline CDR1 is LGHNA and CDR2 YSLEER. The CDR3 region has the DNA TGCGCCAGCAGCCCGGGGACTTCGCCCTCGGGGGCTTTCTTT. Translating it yields CASSPGTSPSGAFF.

This clonotype was counted at least ten times. One end of the junction does not line up with germline, which may come from a read error. The chain recombines TRBV7-7 with TRBJ2-1; D is undetermined. The CDR3 is made up of 16 amino acids. In germline, CDR1 is SSHAT, CDR2 FNYEAQ (reference sequence). The CDR3 sequence: CASSLESTGVGNEQFF. The DNA for the CDR3 is TGTGCTAGCAGCTTAGAATCGACCGGAGTGGGCAATGAGCAGTTCTTC. The whole variable domain, remainder taken from reference TRBV7-7 and TRBJ2-1, is GAGVSQSPRYKVTKRGQDVTLRCDPISSHATLYWYQQALGQGPEFLTYFNYEAQPDKSGLPSDRFSAERPEGSISTLTIQRTEQRDSAMYRCASSLESTGVGNEQFFGPGTRLTVL.

This clonotype was counted a few times. In DNA form, the CDR3 reads TGTGCCAGCAGCCAATCGGTGACTCCCTGGGAAAACATTCAGTACTTC. Translating gives CASSQSVTPWENIQYF. This chain links TRBV16 with TRBJ2-4; D remains unclear. V was cut by 0 bases and J by 5 bases, with 14 bases left in between. The CDR3 is made up of 16 amino acids. Germline-derived CDR1 and CDR2 are KGHSY and FQNENV.

This clonotype was counted between two and nine times. V is TRBV10-3 and J is TRBJ1-1; D is possibly TRBD1 (6 bases). The ends were cut back, 3 bases at V and 0 bases at J, with 11 bases in the middle. CDR3 length: 15 amino acids. The germline gives CDR1 ENHRY, CDR2 SYGVKD. CDR3 DNA: TGTGCCATCAGTGAACGGACAGATATGAACACTGAAGCTTTCTTT. It translates to CAISERTDMNTEAFF.

The chain uses TRBV6-2 or TRBV6-3 and TRBJ1-5; no definite D call. The CDR3 spans 13 residues. V gave up 8 bases and J gave up 4 bases, with 12 bases separating them. CDR1 MNHEY and CDR2 SVGEGT come from the germline V gene. In DNA form, the CDR3 reads TGTGCCAGCGGTCAGAGCAGGAATCAGCCCCAGCATTTT. Amino acid sequence: CASGQSRNQPQHF.

Comments on this clonotype: A single base separates this from a much larger clone, so it may be a read error. The V and J genes are TRBV6-1 and TRBJ2-4; D is unclear. The CDR3 covers 16 residues. The germline CDR1 and CDR2 sequences are MNHNS and SASEGT. Here the CDR3 DNA reads TGTGCCAGCGGTGAACCCACAACCTATACCAAAAACATTCAGTACTTC. It translates to CASGEPTTYTKNIQYF.

Notes on this clonotype: This may arise from a read error, as a much more abundant clone is one base away. The chain carries TRBV4-2 and TRBJ1-1; no clear D gene. V lost 1 base and J lost 6, with 18 bases in between. CDR3 length: 16 amino acids. Germline V gene data show CDR1 as LGHNA and CDR2 as YNFKEQ. The CDR3 nucleotides are TGTGCCAGCAGCCAAGGGGGTACTGGGTGGGAGCCTGAAGCTTTCTTT. This encodes CASSQGGTGWEPEAFF.

This clonotype was counted between two and nine times. V and J are TRBV19 and TRBJ1-1; D remains unclear. Trimming shortened V by 5 bases and J by 6 bases, and 7 bases separated the two germline ends. The germline gives CDR1 LNHDA, CDR2 SQIVND (reference sequence). The CDR3 runs 11 residues. The CDR3 loop is CASSVSSEAFF. CDR3 in DNA: TGTGCCAGTAGTGTGTCTTCTGAAGCTTTCTTT.

In its sample, this clonotype was seen a few times. DNA of the CDR3: TGTGCCAGCTCACCACCGAGACAGGGGGACTACAATGAGCAGTTCTTC. This sequence encodes CASSPPRQGDYNEQFF. The V call is TRBV18, the J call TRBJ2-1; 9 nucleotides match TRBD1. Losses at the gene ends were 0 bases for V and 3 bases for J; bases not matched to a gene: 3. The CDR3 length is 16 residues. Per the germline V gene, CDR1 is KGHSH and CDR2 is LQKENI.

This clonotype was found many times. The CDR3 DNA follows: TGTGCCAGCAGCCAAGGCCAGGGCTCTGGCTACACCTTC. Translated, it gives CASSQGQGSGYTF. The chain couples TRBV3-1 to TRBJ1-2; a possible D gene is TRBD1 (5 bases). The CDR3 consists of 13 residues. Trimming removed 1 base from V and 7 bases from J, with 10 bases in between. The germline V gene has CDR1 LGHDT and CDR2 YNNKEL (reference sequence).

This clonotype was detected a few times. The chain carries TRBV30 and TRBJ2-3; TRBD1 agrees at 9 bases. V gave up 0 bases and J gave up 10 bases; unmatched junction bases: 8. The germline V gene encodes CDR1 GTSNPN and CDR2 SVGIG (reference sequence). CDR3 length: 14 residues. CDR3 DNA: TGTGCCTGGAGTGTAGGGACAGGGAAGATCCCGCAGTATTTT. Protein: CAWSVGTGKIPQYF.

This clonotype occurred many times. The chain couples TRBV27 to TRBJ1-4; D remains ambiguous. The germline V gene encodes CDR1 MNHEY and CDR2 SMNVEV (reference sequence). This CDR3 contains 16 residues. V was cut by 4 bases and J by 6 bases, with 18 bases left in between. The chain's CDR3 is CASSSSLVEGDEKLFF. DNA of the CDR3: TGTGCCAGCAGTTCCTCCCTGGTGGAGGGAGATGAAAAACTGTTTTTT.

V usage is TRBV4-3 and J usage is TRBJ2-1; D is unclear. The CDR3 sequence is 14 residues long. The germline V and J ends were trimmed by 4 bases and 2 bases, with 9 bases remaining between them. Germline CDR1 is LGHNA and CDR2 is YSLEER. As DNA, the CDR3 is TGCGCCAGCAGCCCGGTAGGAACCTACAATGAGCAGTTCTTC. This translates into CASSPVGTYNEQFF.